These T cell receptor beta chains were read from a single sample in a study of regulatory T cells in long-lasting Graves disease. TCRdb processed the multiplex PCR reads anew with MiXCR; each CDR3 protein has one entry. The table shows 400,000 or so distinct CDR3 sequences, with less than 25% occurring only once. Specimen: peripheral blood mononuclear cells (PBMCs), collected when the disease was refractory, from a patient treated with antithyroid drugs. These receptors were obtained from a female donor with Graves disease. The CDR3 runs from the conserved cysteine through the conserved F or W. A D gene is named only where the DNA matches it firmly. The size entry is marked missing in some rows and otherwise reads once, few, many or a size class.

abundance: few
v_gene: TRBV7-8
d_gene: TRBD1
j_gene: TRBJ1-2
CDR3aa: CASSFRGLTGAYGYTF
CDR3nt: TGTGCCAGCAGCTTCCGCGGATTAACAGGGGCCTATGGCTACACCTTC

abundance: -
v_gene: TRBV2
d_gene: -
j_gene: TRBJ2-4
CDR3aa: CASRGDGKNIQYF
CDR3nt: TGTGCCAGCAGGGGGGACGGAAAAAACATTCAGTACTTC

abundance: many
v_gene: TRBV2
d_gene: -
j_gene: TRBJ1-1
CDR3aa: CASSPDRLNTEAFF
CDR3nt: TGTGCCAGCAGCCCGGACAGATTGAACACTGAAGCTTTCTTT

abundance: many
v_gene: TRBV20-1
d_gene: -
j_gene: TRBJ2-5
CDR3aa: CSLGTGQETQYF
CDR3nt: TGCAGTTTAGGGACTGGGCAAGAGACCCAGTACTTC

abundance: -
v_gene: TRBV3-1
d_gene: TRBD1
j_gene: TRBJ1-5
CDR3aa: CASSHGTGGIPQHF
CDR3nt: TGTGCCAGCAGTCATGGGACAGGGGGCATACCCCAGCATTTT

abundance: -
v_gene: TRBV27
d_gene: TRBD1
j_gene: TRBJ1-2
CDR3aa: CASSLYTGGGYGYTF
CDR3nt: TGTGCCAGCAGTTTATACACAGGGGGCGGCTATGGCTACACCTTC

abundance: -
v_gene: TRBV5-4
d_gene: -
j_gene: TRBJ1-1
CDR3aa: CASRRSTGIGTEAFF
CDR3nt: TGTGCCAGCAGACGATCTACAGGGATCGGCACTGAAGCTTTCTTT

abundance: -
v_gene: TRBV12-5
d_gene: -
j_gene: TRBJ1-1
CDR3aa: CASGPPPWGARTEAFF
CDR3nt: TGTGCTAGTGGACCTCCCCCGTGGGGGGCGCGCACTGAAGCTTTCTTT

abundance: many
v_gene: TRBV6-1
d_gene: -
j_gene: TRBJ1-4
CDR3aa: CASKFSATNEKLFF
CDR3nt: TGTGCCAGCAAATTTTCCGCAACTAATGAAAAACTGTTTTTT

abundance: -
v_gene: TRBV27
d_gene: -
j_gene: TRBJ2-7
CDR3aa: CASSLSMSSYEQYF
CDR3nt: TGTGCCAGCAGTTTATCAATGAGCTCCTACGAGCAGTACTTC

abundance: -
v_gene: TRBV15
d_gene: -
j_gene: TRBJ1-4
CDR3aa: CATSSGSQLANEKLFF
CDR3nt: TGTGCCACCAGCAGTGGTTCACAGTTGGCTAATGAAAAACTGTTTTTT

abundance: -
v_gene: TRBV5-1
d_gene: -
j_gene: TRBJ2-7
CDR3aa: CASSLGLGIDYEQYF
CDR3nt: TGCGCCAGCAGCTTGGGACTAGGAATCGACTACGAGCAGTACTTC

abundance: few
v_gene: TRBV24-1
d_gene: -
j_gene: TRBJ1-2
CDR3aa: CATSESGTDYGYTF
CDR3nt: TGTGCCACCAGTGAGTCCGGGACGGACTATGGCTACACCTTC

abundance: -
v_gene: TRBV12-3/TRBV12-4
d_gene: -
j_gene: TRBJ1-1
CDR3aa: CASSVGTLDTEAFF
CDR3nt: TGTGCCAGCAGCGTCGGGACGCTGGACACTGAAGCTTTCTTT

abundance: many
v_gene: TRBV29-1
d_gene: TRBD2
j_gene: TRBJ2-7
CDR3aa: CSVELRREGYEQYF
CDR3nt: TGCAGCGTTGAGTTGCGGAGGGAGGGCTACGAGCAGTACTTC

abundance: -
v_gene: TRBV30
d_gene: -
j_gene: TRBJ2-7
CDR3aa: CAWSPKAGQKYF
CDR3nt: TGTGCCTGGAGCCCTAAGGCGGGACAGAAGTACTTC

abundance: -
v_gene: TRBV5-1
d_gene: -
j_gene: TRBJ2-4
CDR3aa: CASSLAGAIAKNIQYF
CDR3nt: TGCGCCAGCAGCTTGGCCGGGGCGATCGCCAAAAACATTCAGTACTTC

abundance: few
v_gene: TRBV19
d_gene: TRBD1
j_gene: TRBJ2-7
CDR3aa: CASGQGGGYEQYF
CDR3nt: TGTGCCAGTGGACAGGGTGGTGGGTACGAGCAGTACTTC

abundance: many
v_gene: TRBV2
d_gene: -
j_gene: TRBJ1-1
CDR3aa: CASNEAFF
CDR3nt: TGTGCCAGCAATGAAGCTTTCTTT

abundance: -
v_gene: TRBV6-2/TRBV6-3
d_gene: -
j_gene: TRBJ2-5
CDR3aa: CASSYRQGIQETQYF
CDR3nt: TGTGCCAGCAGCTACCGCCAGGGAATCCAAGAGACCCAGTACTTC